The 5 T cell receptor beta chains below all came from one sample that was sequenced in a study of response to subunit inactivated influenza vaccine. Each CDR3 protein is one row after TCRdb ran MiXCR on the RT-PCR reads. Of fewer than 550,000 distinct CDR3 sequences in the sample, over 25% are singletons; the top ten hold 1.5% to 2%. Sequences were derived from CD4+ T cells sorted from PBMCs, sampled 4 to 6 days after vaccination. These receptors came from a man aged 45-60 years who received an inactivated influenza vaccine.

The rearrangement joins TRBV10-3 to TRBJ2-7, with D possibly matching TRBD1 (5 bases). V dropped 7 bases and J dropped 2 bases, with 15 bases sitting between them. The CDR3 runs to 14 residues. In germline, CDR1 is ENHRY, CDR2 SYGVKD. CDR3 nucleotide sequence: TGTGCCATCACGTCTGGGGCAGGGACCTACGAGCAGTACTTC. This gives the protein CAITSGAGTYEQYF.

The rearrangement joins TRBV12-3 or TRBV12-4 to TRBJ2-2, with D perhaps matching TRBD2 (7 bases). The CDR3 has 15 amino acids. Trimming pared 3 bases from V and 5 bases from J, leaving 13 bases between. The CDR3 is CASSFGGRITGELFF. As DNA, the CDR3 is TGTGCCAGCAGTTTCGGGGGGCGGATAACCGGGGAGCTGTTTTTT.

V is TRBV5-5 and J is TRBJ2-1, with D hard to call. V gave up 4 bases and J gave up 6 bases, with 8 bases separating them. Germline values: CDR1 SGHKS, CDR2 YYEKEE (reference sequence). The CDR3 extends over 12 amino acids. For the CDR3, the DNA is TGTGCCAGCAGCGGATTCTCCAATGAGCAGTTCTTC. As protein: CASSGFSNEQFF.

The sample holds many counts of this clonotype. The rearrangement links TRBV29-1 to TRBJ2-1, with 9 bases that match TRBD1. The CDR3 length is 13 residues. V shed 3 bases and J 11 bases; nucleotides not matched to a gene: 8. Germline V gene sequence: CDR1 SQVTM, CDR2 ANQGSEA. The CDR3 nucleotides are TGCAGCGTTGATAAGGACAGGGGTATCAAGCAGTTCTTC. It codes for CSVDKDRGIKQFF.

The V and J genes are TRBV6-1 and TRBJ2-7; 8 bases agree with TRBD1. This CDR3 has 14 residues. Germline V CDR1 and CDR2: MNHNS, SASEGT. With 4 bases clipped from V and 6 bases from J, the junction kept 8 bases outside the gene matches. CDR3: CASSARQGRGEQYF. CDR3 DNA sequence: TGTGCCAGCAGTGCAAGACAGGGGCGAGGCGAGCAGTACTTC.